This T cell receptor beta chain is from a study of CD8+ T cells in alopecia areata. Study information: For the treated group, dosing was oral tofacitinib at 5 to 10 mg twice daily. Severity scoring for treated patients was based on the percentage of affected scalp area.

In its sample, this clone was seen a few times. Stated treatment: oral pan-JAK inhibitor, 5-10 mg twice daily. Isolated RNA was reverse transcribed into cDNA used as the sequencing template. The data were produced by immunoSEQ multiplex PCR, yet TCRdb's version contains in-frame clones alone and is incomplete. The data show 200,000 to 250,000 clones, approximately 47% seen once. Germline lookup yields CDR1 SNHLY and CDR2 FYNNEI. The length of the CDR3 is 16 residues. The V end was cut by 4 bases, the J end by 2 bases, with 16 bases between. Material: CD4+ T cells sorted from blood, obtained at approximately week 36, from a patient treated with tofacitinib. V gene TRBV2 combines with J gene TRBJ2-3; D gene unclear. This receptor was obtained from a human donor with alopecia areata. The CDR3 coding sequence is TGTGCCAGCAGTGGCCGTCCCCGTTGGAACACAGATACGCAGTATTTT. Its translation is CASSGRPRWNTDTQYF. Filled out from reference TRBV2 and TRBJ2-3, the complete variable domain reads EPEVTQTPSHQVTQMGQEVILRCVPISNHLYFYWYRQILGQKVEFLVSFYNNEISEKSEIFDDQFSVERPDGSNFTLKIRSTKLEDSAMYFCASSGRPRWNTDTQYFGPGTRLTVL.